The next 19 T cell receptor beta chains were all read from a single sample in a study of molecular identifiers for immune sequencing clone quantification. TCRdb reanalysed the PCR reads using MiXCR and keeps one entry per CDR3 protein. Of 490,000 or so distinct CDR3 sequences in the sample, roughly 23% were seen once. Sequenced sample: naive CD8+ T cells from blood, with Jurkat cell RNA spiked in. Subset: FACS-sorted CD8+CD4-CCR7+CD45RA+ naive T cells. The receptor set was obtained from a human donor in good health. Some libraries in this study had Jurkat cell RNA spiked in.

The chain recombines TRBV29-1 with TRBJ1-2; D is possibly TRBD1 (6 bases). Germline V gene data show CDR1 as SQVTM and CDR2 as ANQGSEA. This CDR3 is 16 amino acids long. V was cut by 3 bases and J by 2 bases, with 19 bases left in between. CDR3 sequence (DNA): TGCAGCGTTGAGCTCGTCTCAGGGGATCAGAACTATGGCTACACCTTC. Translating it yields CSVELVSGDQNYGYTF.

This chain links TRBV27 with TRBJ1-1; the D gene is possibly TRBD1 (5 bases). This CDR3 is built from 13 residues. From germline, CDR1 is MNHEY and CDR2 SMNVEV (reference sequence). Between the trimmed V and J ends, which lost 5 bases and 10 bases, there was a span of 17 bases. Written as DNA, the CDR3 is TGTGCCAGCAGTCAGGGACGCCCGACTCGAGCTTTCTTT. This encodes CASSQGRPTRAFF.

The genes are TRBV27 and TRBJ2-7; perhaps D is TRBD1 or TRBD2 (5 bases each). Germline V gene sequence: CDR1 MNHEY, CDR2 SMNVEV (reference sequence). The CDR3 is 15 residues long. V lost 2 bases and J 0 bases, leaving 11 bases between the germline ends. This chain's CDR3 is CASSLRGPGSYEQYF. The CDR3 nucleotides are TGTGCCAGCAGTTTACGGGGCCCGGGCTCCTACGAGCAGTACTTC.

In this sample, this clonotype turned up many times. The rearrangement joins TRBV28 to TRBJ1-1; D is undetermined. V dropped 3 bases and J dropped 5 bases, with 10 bases sitting between them. Germline CDR1 MDHEN, CDR2 SYDVKM. The CDR3 sequence is 13 residues long. CDR3 in amino acids: CASSFRKVTEAFF. CDR3 nucleotides: TGTGCCAGCAGTTTTAGGAAGGTTACTGAAGCTTTCTTT.

This clonotype was detected many times. This chain links TRBV7-9 with TRBJ2-3, with TRBD1 identical over 9 bases. The CDR3 spans 16 residues. Germline CDR1 reads SEHNR; CDR2 reads FQNEAQ (reference sequence). The J segment lost 4 bases and the V segment lost 5 bases, leaving 10 bases of the junction unmatched. CDR3 residues: CASSRYTGGPSDTQYF. The CDR3 nucleotides read TGTGCCAGCAGCCGATACACAGGGGGCCCATCAGATACGCAGTATTTT.

The rearrangement links TRBV7-9 to TRBJ1-1; D may be TRBD1 (6 bases). Per the germline V gene, CDR1 is SEHNR and CDR2 is FQNEAQ (reference sequence). The CDR3 extends over 12 amino acids. V shed 10 bases and J shed 0 bases, with 9 bases lying between them. The CDR3 here is CANRDLNTEAFF. The CDR3 DNA sequence: TGTGCCAACAGGGATCTGAACACTGAAGCTTTCTTT.

A remark on this clonotype: No conserved phenylalanine or tryptophan is present at the end of the CDR3, so a read error is the likely explanation. The chain carries TRBV9 and TRBJ2-6; 10 nucleotides match TRBD1. The CDR3 sequence is 18 residues long. V trimming: 0 bases; J trimming: 6 bases; junction bases outside the gene matches: 9. Germline CDR1 reads SGDLS; CDR2 reads YYNGEE. The DNA of the CDR3 is TGTGCCAGCAGCGTAGCGGACAGGGGGGTCCTATCGGCCAACGTCCTGACTCTC. Protein: CASSVADRGVLSANVLTL.

With regard to this clonotype: One base away lies a much larger clone, so this may be a sequencing read error. CDR3: CASSFPPRGEYSNQPQHF. CDR3 DNA: TGTGCCAGCAGTTTCCCTCCAAGAGGGGAGTATAGCAATCAGCCCCAGCATTTT. The V and J genes are TRBV28 and TRBJ1-5; D perhaps matches TRBD1 (5 bases). Trimming stripped 3 bases from V and 0 bases from J, with 18 bases between. The CDR3 has 18 amino acids. CDR1 MDHEN and CDR2 SYDVKM come from the germline V gene. The full variable domain, with the rest looked up from reference TRBV28 and TRBJ1-5, is DVKVTQSSRYLVKRTGEKVFLECVQDMDHENMFWYRQDPGLGLRLIYFSYDVKMKEKGDIPEGYSVSREKKERFSLILESASTNQTSMYLCASSFPPRGEYSNQPQHFGDGTRLSIL.

The chain recombines TRBV10-3 with TRBJ1-3; D is unresolved. The CDR3 contains 18 residues. Germline CDR1 reads ENHRY; CDR2 reads SYGVKD. Trimming pared 4 bases from V and 0 bases from J, leaving 19 bases between. The CDR3 loop is CAISGPDRTGFSGNTIYF. CDR3 in DNA: TGTGCCATCAGTGGCCCGGATCGGACTGGATTCTCTGGAAACACCATATATTTT.

This clonotype was seen a handful of times. The chain uses TRBV7-6 and TRBJ2-5, with D possibly being TRBD1 (6 bases). In germline, CDR1 is SGHVS, CDR2 FNYEAQ. The germline V and J ends were trimmed by 5 bases and 4 bases, with 23 bases remaining between them. The CDR3 sequence is 17 residues long. The CDR3 nucleotides are TGTGCCAGCAGCGTGAAACTTGGGGGCCTGGCGTCAGAGACCCAGTACTTC. It is translated as CASSVKLGGLASETQYF.

Note on this clonotype: This sequence may be a read error, since a much larger clone differs from it by one base. The chain recombines TRBV9 with TRBJ2-7; unclear D gene. V lost 4 bases to trimming and J lost 0 bases, with 14 bases between them. Germline V gene data show CDR1 as SGDLS and CDR2 as YYNGEE. The CDR3 runs to 15 residues. CDR3 bases: TGTGCCAGCAGCAGGACCGGTGCAAACTCCTACGAGCAGTACTTC. It specifies CASSRTGANSYEQYF.

Comments on this clonotype: A much larger clone differs by one base, so this may be a read error. The chain employs TRBV5-3 and TRBJ2-5; D is undetermined. TRBV5-3 is identified as an open reading frame with a role that is uncertain. The V gene lost 8 bases and the J gene lost 2 bases, with 13 bases spanning the gap. This CDR3 has 13 amino acids. Written as DNA, the CDR3 is TGTGCCAGCGGAGAAGGCGCACAAGAGACCCAGTACTTC. This sequence encodes CASGEGAQETQYF.

This clonotype appeared many times. J is TRBJ2-3 and V is TRBV16, with D hard to call. Trimming pared 9 bases from V and 2 bases from J, leaving 15 bases between. Germline V gives CDR1 KGHSY, CDR2 FQNENV. CDR3 length equals 14 residues. DNA for the CDR3: TGTGCCAGTTGGAACCACAGACTCACAGATACGCAGTATTTT. It translates to CASWNHRLTDTQYF. Supplemented by reference TRBV16 and TRBJ2-3, the full variable domain reads GEEVAQTPKHLVRGEGQKAKLYCAPIKGHSYVFWYQQVLKNEFKFLISFQNENVFDETGMPKERFSAKCLPNSPCSLEIQATKLEDSAVYFCASWNHRLTDTQYFGPGTRLTVL.

This clonotype was seen more than once but under ten times. This chain connects TRBV4-3 to TRBJ2-2; D not certain. The CDR3 totals 15 residues. Germline V gene data show CDR1 as LGHNA and CDR2 as YSLEER. Trimming removed 4 bases from V and 3 bases from J, with 12 bases in between. CDR3 loop: CASSPGFPYTGELFF. The DNA of the CDR3 is TGCGCCAGCAGCCCCGGGTTCCCTTACACCGGGGAGCTGTTTTTT.

As regards this clonotype: One junction end does not reproduce the germline sequence, and a read error may be involved. The chain recombines TRBV7-2 with TRBJ2-7; D could derive from TRBD1 or TRBD2 (7 bases each). CDR3 length: 18 amino acids. The germline gives CDR1 SGHTA, CDR2 FQGNSA. CDR3 sequence (DNA): TGTGCCAGCAGATTAGAATCACGGGCAGGGGGAGCGGGATACGAGCAGTACTTC. Residues: CASRLESRAGGAGYEQYF.

On this clonotype: A much larger clonotype is one base distant, so this may be a read error. The CDR3 does not end in the conserved phenylalanine or tryptophan, so this is likely a read error. This chain connects TRBV6-5 to TRBJ1-5; 10 bases align to TRBD1. V was pared by 6 bases and J by 4 bases, with 3 bases of the junction left unmatched. Germline V gene sequence: CDR1 MNHEY, CDR2 SVGAGI. The CDR3 is 14 residues long. The CDR3 is CASSTDRGNQPQHS. The CDR3 region has the DNA TGTGCCAGCAGCACGGACAGGGGGAATCAGCCCCAGCATTCT.

This clonotype was recorded once. This chain connects TRBV3-1 to TRBJ2-5; tentatively, D is TRBD2 (6 bases). CDR3 length: 19 amino acids. Germline V CDR1 and CDR2: LGHDT, YNNKEL (reference sequence). V lost 2 bases and J lost 1, with 23 bases in between. CDR3 protein: CASSQRSGTSRVTQETQYF. The CDR3, as DNA: TGTGCCAGCAGCCAACGCTCGGGTACTAGCAGGGTTACCCAAGAGACCCAGTACTTC.

This clonotype was detected ten times or more. V gene TRBV4-3 combines with J gene TRBJ2-2, with a weak D call TRBD1 (6 bases). V lost 4 bases and J 1 base, leaving 16 bases between the germline ends. This CDR3 is built from 17 residues. From germline, CDR1 is LGHNA and CDR2 YSLEER. The CDR3 sequence is CASSPRGGPRNTGELFF. The CDR3 nucleotides are TGCGCCAGCAGCCCAAGAGGGGGACCTAGGAACACCGGGGAGCTGTTTTTT.

The sample holds many counts of this clonotype. V gene TRBV6-2 or TRBV6-3 combines with J gene TRBJ2-7; D remains unclear. The germline V gene has CDR1 MNHEY and CDR2 SVGEGT. This CDR3 contains 14 residues. V was clipped by 2 bases and J by 0 bases, with 8 bases between them. CDR3: CASSYGGYSYEQYF. The CDR3 DNA is TGTGCCAGCAGTTACGGCGGCTACTCCTACGAGCAGTACTTC.